This T cell receptor beta chain was observed in a study of T cell repertoires in aging, cancer and after chemotherapy. Study as a whole: Donors were grouped into six age bands spanning 30 or younger through 70 or older. Patients with glioblastoma brain tumors were sampled before and after temozolomide-based therapy.

The template was genomic DNA from peripheral blood, not RNA. With 1 base clipped from V and 6 bases from J, the junction kept 12 bases outside the gene matches. The CDR3 contains 18 residues. This clonotype is medium-sized (0.01 to 0.1%) in the sample. Its specificity is unknown. TRB rearrangements spanning V, D and J were amplified using mixed TRB-A/B primers. TCRdb ran MiXCR on the multiplex PCR reads and lists one entry per CDR3 protein. The sample contains roughly 5,600 distinct CDR3 sequences, about 27% of which appear only once. Study-wide results and caveats: No conclusions about immunological memory after chemotherapy can be drawn from the repertoire data. Across the chemotherapy interval, each cancer cohort showed higher median generation probability, suggesting thymic rebound.

Sequenced material: blood. The V gene is TRBV12-3 or TRBV12-4, the J gene TRBJ2-5; 12 nucleotides align to TRBD2. This clonotype was sampled from a human donor with a solid tumor. This CDR3 is CASSLGTWLAGGPQTQYF. Written as DNA, the CDR3 is TGTGCCAGCAGTTTAGGGACCTGGCTAGCGGGAGGGCCGCAGACCCAGTACTTC.